Listed below are T cell receptor beta chains from one sample, sequenced in a study of blood T cell repertoires in COVID-19. Method: immunoSEQ multiplex PCR; TCRdb's copy keeps in-frame clones and lacks some. The sample carries more than 250,000 clones, around 87% recorded once. Material: PBMCs or T cells enriched from blood (not recorded which). The source of these receptors is a woman aged 25 to 39 who had recovered from COVID-19. CDR3s include the opening cysteine and the closing phenylalanine or tryptophan. D genes are given only for firm matches. Clone size, where shown, is once, few, many, or a class for clones that have expanded.

NA,TRBV7-9,TRBJ1-1,NA,CASSPLLDRRMNTEAFF,TGTGCCAGCAGCCCCCTCTTGGACAGACGAATGAACACTGAAGCTTTCTTT
TRBD2,TRBV24-1,TRBJ2-1,NA,CATSGIAGSYNEQFF,TGTGCCACCAGTGGTATAGCGGGATCTTACAATGAGCAGTTCTTC
NA,TRBV5-1,TRBJ2-3,NA,CATGHGFTTDTQYF,TGCGCCACTGGACACGGATTTACCACAGATACGCAGTATTTT
TRBD2,TRBV6-1,TRBJ2-1,NA,CASSAAPGGAFNEQFF,TGTGCCAGCAGTGCGGCCCCCGGGGGGGCGTTCAATGAGCAGTTCTTC
TRBD1,TRBV11-2,TRBJ1-1,NA,CASSLWGTTGPRNTEAFF,TGTGCCAGCAGCTTATGGGGAACGACAGGGCCGAGGAACACTGAAGCTTTCTTT
NA,TRBV28,TRBJ1-6,NA,CASRLDSYNSPLHF,TGTGCCAGCAGGCTGGACAGTTATAATTCACCCCTCCACTTT
NA,TRBV5-4,TRBJ2-5,few,CASSLVGETQYF,TGTGCCAGCAGCTTGGTCGGGGAGACCCAGTACTTC
TRBD1,TRBV3-1/TRBV3-2,TRBJ1-5,once,CATPYQDRGGPSNQPQHF,TGTGCCACCCCTTACCAGGACAGGGGGGGTCCTAGCAATCAGCCCCAGCATTTT
NA,TRBV9,TRBJ1-1,few,CASSVAQGNTEAFF,TGTGCCAGCAGCGTAGCTCAGGGGAACACTGAAGCTTTCTTT
NA,TRBV6-2/TRBV6-3,TRBJ2-1,NA,CASSYGRRGFF,TGTGCCAGCAGTTACGGGAGGAGAGGTTTCTTC
NA,TRBV28,TRBJ2-1,NA,CASRPGGGSSYNEQFF,TGTGCCAGCAGACCAGGAGGCGGTAGCTCCTACAATGAGCAGTTCTTC
NA,TRBV5-1,TRBJ1-1,few,CASSLGDGDTEAFF,TGCGCCAGCAGCTTGGGAGACGGAGACACTGAAGCTTTCTTT
NA,TRBV6-2/TRBV6-3,TRBJ2-7,NA,CASSSLRSLASEQYF,TGTGCCAGCAGCTCCCTAAGGTCGCTAGCGTCCGAGCAGTACTTC
NA,TRBV4-1,TRBJ1-3,NA,CASSQLWALRGGNTIYF,TGCGCCAGCAGCCAATTGTGGGCGCTCCGGGGTGGAAACACCATATATTTT
TRBD1,TRBV4-3,TRBJ2-7,NA,CASSQEVYSDRVPYEQYF,TGCGCCAGCAGCCAAGAGGTCTACTCGGACAGGGTACCCTACGAGCAGTACTTC
NA,TRBV11-2,TRBJ1-2,NA,CASSFLGANYGYTF,TGTGCCAGCAGCTTCCTGGGAGCTAACTATGGCTACACCTTC
NA,TRBV3-1/TRBV3-2,TRBJ2-7,NA,CASSAGTNIRYEQYF,TGTGCCAGCAGCGCCGGGACAAATATCAGATACGAGCAGTACTTC
NA,TRBV5-1,TRBJ2-2,NA,CASSLGQDTGELFF,TGCGCCAGCAGCTTGGGGCAGGACACCGGGGAGCTGTTTTTT
TRBD1,TRBV7-3,TRBJ2-2,NA,CASSLRGTGDRELFF,TGTGCCAGCAGCTTACGAGGGACAGGGGACCGGGAGCTGTTTTTT
NA,TRBV6-2/TRBV6-3,TRBJ2-1,NA,CASSDGLSHSYNEQFF,TGTGCCAGCAGTGACGGACTTTCTCACTCCTACAATGAGCAGTTCTTC
TRBD1,TRBV4-3,TRBJ1-5,NA,CASSQDLGTGGVQPQHF,TGCGCCAGCAGCCAAGATCTGGGGACAGGGGGAGTGCAGCCCCAGCATTTT
NA,TRBV18,TRBJ2-1,NA,CASSSGTNINEQFF,TGTGCCAGCTCATCCGGGACAAACATCAATGAGCAGTTCTTC
TRBD2,TRBV4-3,TRBJ2-3,once,CASSQRTSVTDTQYF,TGCGCCAGCAGCCAACGGACTAGCGTAACAGATACGCAGTATTTT
TRBD1,TRBV5-1,TRBJ1-4,NA,CASSPRTGAVPATNEKLFF,TGCGCCAGCAGCCCACGAACAGGGGCCGTACCAGCAACTAATGAAAAACTGTTTTTT
NA,TRBV19,TRBJ1-5,NA,CASTYSNNQPQHF,TGTGCCAGTACCTACTCGAACAATCAGCCCCAGCATTTT
TRBD2,TRBV7-6,TRBJ2-5,NA,CASREAGAQETQYF,TGTGCCAGCAGGGAAGCGGGGGCCCAAGAGACCCAGTACTTC
NA,TRBV4-2,TRBJ1-6,few,CASSETGLWDSPLHF,TGTGCCAGCAGCGAAACAGGGCTGTGGGATTCACCCCTCCACTTT
TRBD1,TRBV27,TRBJ2-1,once,CASSSHDRGPYNEQFF,TGTGCCAGCAGTTCACACGACAGGGGGCCCTACAATGAGCAGTTCTTC
TRBD1,TRBV10-1,TRBJ2-5,once,CASPVCRQGRETQYF,TGCGCCAGCCCGGTCTGCAGACAGGGGCGCGAGACCCAGTACTTC
TRBD1,TRBV5-1,TRBJ2-5,once,CASSSLGTGQETQYF,TGCGCCAGCAGCTCCCTTGGGACAGGCCAAGAGACCCAGTACTTC
NA,TRBV28,TRBJ2-5,NA,CASRTGNQETQYF,TGTGCCAGCAGAACCGGGAACCAAGAGACCCAGTACTTC
NA,TRBV19,TRBJ2-5,NA,CASSIDDRFQTQYF,TGTGCCAGTAGTATAGATGACAGGTTTCAGACCCAGTACTTC
NA,TRBV27,TRBJ1-1,NA,CASSYGGTEAFF,TGTGCCAGCAGTTACGGCGGCACTGAAGCTTTCTTT
NA,TRBV9,TRBJ2-3,NA,CASSLDITDTQYF,TGTGCCAGCAGCCTAGACATCACAGATACGCAGTATTTT
NA,TRBV5-1,TRBJ1-5,NA,CASSLEGRINQPQHF,TGCGCCAGCAGCTTGGAGGGGCGCATAAATCAGCCCCAGCATTTT
TRBD1,TRBV10-3,TRBJ1-6,once,CAISESGTGYSPLHF,TGTGCCATCAGTGAGTCGGGGACAGGGTATTCACCCCTCCACTTT
NA,TRBV6-5,TRBJ1-2,NA,CASSYSTRVGNYGYTF,TGTGCCAGCAGTTACTCGACCAGGGTAGGGAACTATGGCTACACCTTC
TRBD2,TRBV10-1,TRBJ2-1,NA,CASRGSGKGTSGRSYNEQFF,TGCGCCAGCAGAGGAAGCGGGAAGGGAACGTCGGGACGCTCCTACAATGAGCAGTTCTTC
TRBD2,TRBV4-1,TRBJ2-7,NA,CASSQGSGGPYEQYF,TGCGCCAGCAGCCAGGGCAGCGGGGGGCCCTACGAGCAGTACTTC
NA,TRBV7-9,TRBJ1-4,NA,CASSSGGEEKLFF,TGTGCCAGCAGCTCGGGGGGAGAGGAAAAACTGTTTTTT
NA,TRBV27,TRBJ2-7,NA,CASSSGEQYF,TGTGCCAGCAGTTCGGGGGAGCAGTACTTC
TRBD1,TRBV19,TRBJ1-1,NA,CASSPYRGTAFF,TGTGCCAGTAGTCCATACAGGGGAACGGCTTTCTTT
TRBD1,TRBV2,TRBJ1-1,NA,CASRVRRTGGTEAFF,TGTGCCAGCAGGGTCCGGAGGACAGGGGGCACTGAAGCTTTCTTT
TRBD1,TRBV27,TRBJ1-2,NA,CASSLGTGGYGYTF,TGTGCCAGCAGTTTAGGGACAGGGGGCTATGGCTACACCTTC
NA,TRBV4-1,TRBJ2-2,once,CASSLRDWNTGELFF,TGCGCCAGCAGCCTCCGGGACTGGAACACCGGGGAGTTGTTTTTT